Listed below are T cell receptor beta chains from one sample, sequenced in a study of CD8 T cells in Susac syndrome. TCRdb used MiXCR to reprocess the immunoSEQ multiplex PCR reads, holding one entry per CDR3 protein. Of roughly 150,000 distinct CDR3 sequences listed, roughly 95% are singletons. Sequences were obtained from CD4+ T cells from PBMCs. The source is a human donor with Susac syndrome. CDR3s include the opening cysteine and the closing phenylalanine or tryptophan. D genes are given only for firm matches. Part of the rows lack a size; the others show once, few, many or a class for expanded clones.

abundance: once; j_gene: TRBJ2-7; d_gene: -; v_gene: TRBV25-1; CDR3nt: TGTGCCAGCAGTGTCCTCGTCGAGCAGTACTTC; CDR3aa: CASSVLVEQYF
abundance: -; j_gene: TRBJ2-5; d_gene: -; v_gene: TRBV29-1; CDR3nt: TGCAGCGTCGGGATGGTTCAAGAGACCCAGTACTTC; CDR3aa: CSVGMVQETQYF
abundance: -; j_gene: TRBJ2-2; d_gene: TRBD2; v_gene: TRBV4-2; CDR3nt: TGTGCCAGCAGCCAACGACTAGCGGGGGGGAACACCGGGGAGCTGTTTTTT; CDR3aa: CASSQRLAGGNTGELFF
abundance: -; j_gene: TRBJ1-1; d_gene: -; v_gene: TRBV9; CDR3nt: TGTGCCAGCAGCGCAAACCCGGCGGGAAACACTGAAGCTTTCTTT; CDR3aa: CASSANPAGNTEAFF
abundance: -; j_gene: TRBJ2-1; d_gene: -; v_gene: TRBV9; CDR3nt: TGTGCCAGCAGCACAGGCATTCTAGGGGCCTACAATGAGCAGTTCTTC; CDR3aa: CASSTGILGAYNEQFF
abundance: -; j_gene: TRBJ1-2; d_gene: -; v_gene: TRBV14; CDR3nt: TGTGCCAGCAGCCAAGATGGAGCAGGGTTCGGCTACACCTTC; CDR3aa: CASSQDGAGFGYTF
abundance: -; j_gene: TRBJ1-3; d_gene: -; v_gene: TRBV6-6; CDR3nt: TGTGCCAGCAGTTACGACCTTCCCAGAAACACCATATATTTT; CDR3aa: CASSYDLPRNTIYF
abundance: few; j_gene: TRBJ2-3; d_gene: TRBD1; v_gene: TRBV29-1; CDR3nt: TGCAGCGTTGGGGGACAGGGCACAGATACGCAGTATTTT; CDR3aa: CSVGGQGTDTQYF
abundance: -; j_gene: TRBJ2-5; d_gene: TRBD2; v_gene: TRBV20-1; CDR3nt: TGCAGTGCCCTCCTAGCGGGGGGGCAGGAGACCCAGTACTTC; CDR3aa: CSALLAGGQETQYF
abundance: -; j_gene: TRBJ2-1; d_gene: TRBD1; v_gene: TRBV7-9; CDR3nt: TGTGCCAGCAGCAACTTAGGACAGGGCAATTACTACAATGAGCAGTTCTTC; CDR3aa: CASSNLGQGNYYNEQFF
abundance: -; j_gene: TRBJ1-2; d_gene: -; v_gene: TRBV6-6; CDR3nt: TGTGCCAGCAGTTACGGGGTGGGCTATGGCTACACCTTC; CDR3aa: CASSYGVGYGYTF
abundance: -; j_gene: TRBJ2-1; d_gene: TRBD1; v_gene: TRBV4-3; CDR3nt: TGCGCCAGCAGCCAAGCCTCTAGACAGGGCTCCTACAATGAGCAGTTCTTC; CDR3aa: CASSQASRQGSYNEQFF
abundance: -; j_gene: TRBJ2-5; d_gene: -; v_gene: TRBV18; CDR3nt: TGTGCCAGCTCACCACCTGTGGTTGAGACCCAGTACTTC; CDR3aa: CASSPPVVETQYF
abundance: -; j_gene: TRBJ1-2; d_gene: -; v_gene: TRBV12-3/TRBV12-4; CDR3nt: TGTGCCAGCAGTCAAGGTCTCATCCTTAACTATGGCTACACCTTC; CDR3aa: CASSQGLILNYGYTF
abundance: -; j_gene: TRBJ1-1; d_gene: -; v_gene: TRBV4-1; CDR3nt: TGCGCCAGCAGCCAAGGAAAGGCGAGGACTGAAGCTTTCTTT; CDR3aa: CASSQGKARTEAFF
abundance: -; j_gene: TRBJ1-1; d_gene: -; v_gene: TRBV13; CDR3nt: TGTGCCAGCAGCCCTAGGAAGGGTGGAGCTTTCTTT; CDR3aa: CASSPRKGGAFF
abundance: -; j_gene: TRBJ2-3; d_gene: -; v_gene: TRBV25-1; CDR3nt: TGTGCCAGCAGTGAATGGTCAGGGGGAGGAGATACGCAGTATTTT; CDR3aa: CASSEWSGGGDTQYF
abundance: -; j_gene: TRBJ1-2; d_gene: TRBD1; v_gene: TRBV7-6; CDR3nt: TGTGCCAGCAGCTTAGCGGACAGGGAGTATGGCTACACCTTC; CDR3aa: CASSLADREYGYTF
abundance: -; j_gene: TRBJ1-2; d_gene: TRBD1; v_gene: TRBV29-1; CDR3nt: TGCAGCGTTGGACAGGGGTTAGGAGGCTACACCTTC; CDR3aa: CSVGQGLGGYTF
abundance: -; j_gene: TRBJ1-2; d_gene: TRBD1; v_gene: TRBV20-1; CDR3nt: TGCAGTGCTAGAGATCGGACAGGAAGGGCCCGGGAGGGCTACACCTTC; CDR3aa: CSARDRTGRAREGYTF
abundance: -; j_gene: TRBJ1-2; d_gene: -; v_gene: TRBV3-1; CDR3nt: TGTGCCAGCAGCCAAGTCACAGCCTATGGCTACACCTTC; CDR3aa: CASSQVTAYGYTF
abundance: -; j_gene: TRBJ1-1; d_gene: -; v_gene: TRBV10-3; CDR3nt: TGTGCCATCAGTGAGTCGAGCCAGAGGACAGAGGGGGCTTTCTTT; CDR3aa: CAISESSQRTEGAFF
abundance: -; j_gene: TRBJ2-3; d_gene: -; v_gene: TRBV14; CDR3nt: TGTGCCAGCAGCCAGAGACTAGGGATTGTGGATACGCAGTATTTT; CDR3aa: CASSQRLGIVDTQYF
abundance: -; j_gene: TRBJ2-1; d_gene: TRBD2; v_gene: TRBV15; CDR3nt: TGTGCCACCAGCCGCGGGGGGGCCTGGGACAATGAGCAGTTCTTC; CDR3aa: CATSRGGAWDNEQFF
abundance: -; j_gene: TRBJ2-7; d_gene: -; v_gene: TRBV9; CDR3nt: TGTGCCAGCAGCCCCCCCCAACCGGACGCCTACGAGCAGTACTTC; CDR3aa: CASSPPQPDAYEQYF
abundance: -; j_gene: TRBJ2-7; d_gene: TRBD1; v_gene: TRBV5-1; CDR3nt: TGCGCCAGCAGCTGGACAGGGTCCCATTACGAGCAGTACTTC; CDR3aa: CASSWTGSHYEQYF
abundance: -; j_gene: TRBJ2-1; d_gene: TRBD2; v_gene: TRBV4-2; CDR3nt: TGTGCCAGCAGCCAAGCCGGGACTAGCGGGATCGGTGAGCAGTTCTTC; CDR3aa: CASSQAGTSGIGEQFF
abundance: -; j_gene: TRBJ1-2; d_gene: -; v_gene: TRBV7-3; CDR3nt: TGTGCCAGCAGCTTAGATTCAGCTAACTATGGCTACACCTTC; CDR3aa: CASSLDSANYGYTF
abundance: once; j_gene: TRBJ2-3; d_gene: TRBD2; v_gene: TRBV6-6; CDR3nt: TGTGCCAGCAGTTACACTAGCGGGGGTATAGATACGCAGTATTTT; CDR3aa: CASSYTSGGIDTQYF
abundance: -; j_gene: TRBJ1-6; d_gene: -; v_gene: TRBV14; CDR3nt: TGTGCCAGCAGCCAGACAATTCATGGATCACCCCTCCACTTT; CDR3aa: CASSQTIHGSPLHF
abundance: -; j_gene: TRBJ2-1; d_gene: -; v_gene: TRBV11-2; CDR3nt: TGTGCCAGCAGCTTGGGGATTAGGAGGTGGGAGCAGTTCTTC; CDR3aa: CASSLGIRRWEQFF
abundance: -; j_gene: TRBJ1-1; d_gene: -; v_gene: TRBV3-1; CDR3nt: TGTGCCAGCAGCCAAGGGGGGCGGAAGACTGAAGCTTTCTTT; CDR3aa: CASSQGGRKTEAFF
abundance: once; j_gene: TRBJ2-7; d_gene: -; v_gene: TRBV20-1; CDR3nt: TGCAGTGCTAGTTTCAGGGCGAACGAGCAGTACTTC; CDR3aa: CSASFRANEQYF
abundance: -; j_gene: TRBJ2-7; d_gene: -; v_gene: TRBV15; CDR3nt: TGTGCCACCAGCAGAGAGGAGGGGGCCTACGAGCAGTACTTC; CDR3aa: CATSREEGAYEQYF
abundance: -; j_gene: TRBJ2-7; d_gene: -; v_gene: TRBV20-1; CDR3nt: TGCAGTGCTAGAGAGGGGGGATCCTACGAGCAGTACTTC; CDR3aa: CSAREGGSYEQYF
abundance: -; j_gene: TRBJ1-2; d_gene: -; v_gene: TRBV12-3/TRBV12-4; CDR3nt: TGTGCCAGCAGTCTCGGACATAACTATGGCTACACCTTC; CDR3aa: CASSLGHNYGYTF
abundance: -; j_gene: TRBJ2-5; d_gene: -; v_gene: TRBV7-8; CDR3nt: TGTGCCAGCGACAGGACGGCTGCCTCGGGGGAGACCCAGTACTTC; CDR3aa: CASDRTAASGETQYF
abundance: once; j_gene: TRBJ2-1; d_gene: -; v_gene: TRBV6-1; CDR3nt: TGTGCCAGCAGTGCACTAGGGGCCCCCTACAATGAGCAGTTCTTC; CDR3aa: CASSALGAPYNEQFF
abundance: once; j_gene: TRBJ2-5; d_gene: -; v_gene: TRBV5-1; CDR3nt: TGCGCCAGCAGCTTGGTTGTGGGGGCATCGGAGACCCAGTACTTC; CDR3aa: CASSLVVGASETQYF
abundance: -; j_gene: TRBJ2-3; d_gene: -; v_gene: TRBV18; CDR3nt: TGTGCCAGCTCACCAGGGGCAGATACGCAGTATTTT; CDR3aa: CASSPGADTQYF
abundance: -; j_gene: TRBJ1-1; d_gene: -; v_gene: TRBV18; CDR3nt: TGTGCCAGCTCCCGCACAGGGTCCGAAGCTTTCTTT; CDR3aa: CASSRTGSEAFF
abundance: -; j_gene: TRBJ1-4; d_gene: -; v_gene: TRBV20-1; CDR3nt: TGCAGTGCTATACAGGCAACTAATGAAAAACTGTTTTTT; CDR3aa: CSAIQATNEKLFF
abundance: -; j_gene: TRBJ2-1; d_gene: -; v_gene: TRBV24-1; CDR3nt: TGTGCCACCAGTGATTTCGGTGAGCAGTTCTTC; CDR3aa: CATSDFGEQFF
abundance: once; j_gene: TRBJ2-7; d_gene: -; v_gene: TRBV5-4; CDR3nt: TGTGCCAGCAGCTTGGACCAAACCTACGAGCAGTACTTC; CDR3aa: CASSLDQTYEQYF
abundance: -; j_gene: TRBJ1-5; d_gene: -; v_gene: TRBV12-5; CDR3nt: TGTGCTAGTGGCTGGGACGGAAGCAATCAGCCCCAGCATTTT; CDR3aa: CASGWDGSNQPQHF
abundance: -; j_gene: TRBJ1-2; d_gene: TRBD1; v_gene: TRBV3-1; CDR3nt: TGTGCCAGCAGCGAGCAGGGGGCCTATGGCTACACCTTC; CDR3aa: CASSEQGAYGYTF
abundance: -; j_gene: TRBJ2-3; d_gene: -; v_gene: TRBV28; CDR3nt: TGTGCCAGCAGTCCGACTACTCCCGCCACAGATACGCAGTATTTT; CDR3aa: CASSPTTPATDTQYF
abundance: -; j_gene: TRBJ2-7; d_gene: TRBD1; v_gene: TRBV7-6; CDR3nt: TGTGCCAGCAGCTTACCAGGGGGCTACGAGCAGTACTTC; CDR3aa: CASSLPGGYEQYF
abundance: -; j_gene: TRBJ2-7; d_gene: -; v_gene: TRBV15; CDR3nt: TGTGCCACCAGCAGAGATCTAGGCGAGCAGTACTTC; CDR3aa: CATSRDLGEQYF
abundance: -; j_gene: TRBJ2-5; d_gene: -; v_gene: TRBV12-5; CDR3nt: TGTGCTAGTGGTTTGGTAGGGCCAGAGACCCAGTACTTC; CDR3aa: CASGLVGPETQYF
abundance: -; j_gene: TRBJ2-7; d_gene: -; v_gene: TRBV6-5; CDR3nt: TGTGCCAGCAGTTCCCCCCACGAGCAGTACTTC; CDR3aa: CASSSPHEQYF
abundance: -; j_gene: TRBJ2-7; d_gene: -; v_gene: TRBV12-3/TRBV12-4; CDR3nt: TGTGCCAGCAGTTCCTCGGGGATTTACGAGCAGTACTTC; CDR3aa: CASSSSGIYEQYF
abundance: -; j_gene: TRBJ2-2; d_gene: TRBD2; v_gene: TRBV29-1; CDR3nt: TGCAGCGTGTACGGGGGGAACGGGGAGCTGTTTTTT; CDR3aa: CSVYGGNGELFF
abundance: -; j_gene: TRBJ2-7; d_gene: TRBD1; v_gene: TRBV12-3/TRBV12-4; CDR3nt: TGTGCCAGCAGTTTTAGGGGACAGGGTGGCTACGAGCAGTACTTC; CDR3aa: CASSFRGQGGYEQYF
abundance: few; j_gene: TRBJ2-1; d_gene: TRBD2; v_gene: TRBV7-3; CDR3nt: TGTGCCAGCAGCTTAAGGCTAGCGGGGGGGAATGAGCAGTTCTTC; CDR3aa: CASSLRLAGGNEQFF
abundance: -; j_gene: TRBJ2-7; d_gene: -; v_gene: TRBV27; CDR3nt: TGTGCCAGCAGTACCGTCAGGGGAGGGGTCCCCTACGAGCAGTACTTC; CDR3aa: CASSTVRGGVPYEQYF
abundance: -; j_gene: TRBJ1-2; d_gene: TRBD1; v_gene: TRBV29-1; CDR3nt: TGCAGCGGCCAGGACAGGGGTACTGGCTACACCTTC; CDR3aa: CSGQDRGTGYTF
abundance: -; j_gene: TRBJ1-1; d_gene: TRBD1; v_gene: TRBV12-3/TRBV12-4; CDR3nt: TGTGCCACGAAGGACAGGGCGAACACTGAAGCTTTCTTT; CDR3aa: CATKDRANTEAFF